The rows below give T cell receptor beta chains drawn from one sample of a study of blood T cell repertoires in COVID-19. Some clones are missing from TCRdb's copy, which holds only in-frame ones; the method was immunoSEQ multiplex PCR. This table has about 46,000 clones, under 95% appearing once. The specimen was peripheral blood. The receptor source for this set is a man aged 70 or older with active COVID-19. Both conserved end residues are trimmed from each CDR3. The D gene is left open where the match is weak.

>TRBV10-3|TRBD2|TRBJ2-1
AISEAGERESYEQF
>TRBV28|-|TRBJ1-2
ASSLFGANYGYT
>TRBV5-1|TRBD2|TRBJ2-1
ASSPGRSGRGNEQF
>TRBV7-2|TRBD1|TRBJ1-1
ASSLPQGVHTEAF
>TRBV6-2/TRBV6-3|TRBD2|TRBJ2-1
ASSAGLAGEQF
>TRBV5-1|-|TRBJ2-3
ASSGGGPATADTQY
>TRBV2|-|TRBJ2-3
ASSEGVLAGYTDTQY
>TRBV3-1/TRBV3-2|TRBD2|TRBJ2-3
ASSTLGTIRDTQY
>TRBV28|TRBD1|TRBJ2-7
ASSLTDRGFDEQY
>TRBV3-1/TRBV3-2|-|TRBJ2-4
ASSQDQLYRSIQY
>TRBV28|-|TRBJ1-6
ASSYPGQGNSPLH
>TRBV6-2/TRBV6-3|-|TRBJ2-5
ASSSRGFLLEETQY
>TRBV4-3|-|TRBJ2-1
ASSRYEGGDEQF
>TRBV18|TRBD1|TRBJ2-5
ASSPPRRGQKTQY
>TRBV11-2|TRBD1|TRBJ1-1
ASSLGRGRNTEAF
>TRBV7-2|-|TRBJ2-7
ASRGGQGWEGDFYEQY
>TRBV19|-|TRBJ2-3
ASSIEHYTDTQY
>TRBV7-2|-|TRBJ2-7
ASSFLVGGSYEQY
>TRBV7-2|-|TRBJ1-2
ASSKDRTLGYT
>TRBV5-1|TRBD1|TRBJ2-4
ASSPGTALAKNIQY
>TRBV4-3|TRBD2|TRBJ2-7
ASSQRLLGPAGGPYEQY
>TRBV2|TRBD1|TRBJ1-1
ASSGQGGKTEAF
>TRBV7-2|-|TRBJ1-2
ASSLAFRSGVYGYT
>TRBV28|-|TRBJ1-1
ASSTPGRYTEAF
>TRBV27|TRBD2|TRBJ2-7
ASSFSGRGSYEQY
>TRBV7-9|TRBD1|TRBJ2-7
ASSTGTGIGTYEQY
>TRBV3-1/TRBV3-2|-|TRBJ1-5
ASSPGFGDLSAHQPQH
>TRBV4-1|TRBD1|TRBJ1-2
ASSQVDRASGYT
>TRBV3-1/TRBV3-2|-|TRBJ2-1
ASGGAGEQF
>TRBV28|-|TRBJ1-2
ASTPGQSGYT
>TRBV6-5|-|TRBJ1-2
ASSHRTSGYT
>TRBV7-6|TRBD2|TRBJ2-7
ASSLTQGRAGGNYEQY
>TRBV5-1|TRBD1|TRBJ1-1
ASSPDRVRTEAF
>TRBV28|TRBD1|TRBJ2-2
ASSLAGGTGELF
>TRBV6-5|-|TRBJ1-1
ASSRTGNTEAF
>TRBV6-5|-|TRBJ2-5
ASTQGAVGYETQY
>TRBV25-1|TRBD2|TRBJ2-6
ASSPSGARSGANVLT
>TRBV14|-|TRBJ2-6
ASSQRGNSGANVLT
>TRBV7-8|TRBD1|TRBJ1-1
ASSLGRGRGPTEAF
>TRBV5-6|-|TRBJ2-1
ASSPSGDRVDEQF
>TRBV10-3|-|TRBJ2-2
AIWDIKNTGELF
>TRBV24-1|TRBD1|TRBJ1-2
ATSDSRQGFSASYGYT
>TRBV11-3|TRBD2|TRBJ2-1
ASSLERLAGSYNEQF
>TRBV29-1|-|TRBJ2-7
SVEDQGGRGEQY
>TRBV6-6|TRBD2|TRBJ2-3
ASSRLASRDTQY
>TRBV30|-|TRBJ1-5
AWSTGLDQPQH